The 19 T cell receptor beta chains reported below all come from one sample, sequenced in a study of T cells in Graves' hyperthyroidism and ophthalmopathy. It was RNA transcripts that yielded the amplified TCR beta CDR3 regions. HTBI primers were used for first-round RT-PCR of the TCR CDR3. TCRdb analysed the multiplex PCR reads with MiXCR anew, one entry per CDR3 protein. The table lists 370,000 or so distinct CDR3 sequences, 25% of them singletons. The sequenced material came from blood. These receptors were taken from a man between 45 and 60 years old with Graves' hyperthyroidism.

The chain links TRBV2 to TRBJ1-6, with D possibly being TRBD1 (5 bases). From germline, CDR1 is SNHLY and CDR2 FYNNEI. This CDR3 region has 12 residues. V was pared by 2 bases and J by 14 bases, with 10 bases between. Here the CDR3 reads CASSESGGSLHF. CDR3 DNA sequence: TGTGCCAGCAGTGAATCGGGGGGTTCCCTCCACTTT.

This sequence joins TRBV7-3 and TRBJ2-1; 9 bases are shared with TRBD2. V was clipped by 1 base and J by 5 bases; unmatched bases: 6. Looked up from germline, CDR1 is SGHTA and CDR2 is FQGTGA. This CDR3 has 16 residues. The CDR3 loop reads CASSLIGGRVNNEQFF. DNA of the CDR3: TGTGCCAGCAGCTTAATTGGCGGGAGGGTGAACAATGAGCAGTTCTTC.

The chain combines TRBV5-1 with TRBJ1-2; a weak D match, TRBD1 (6 bases). With 3 bases removed from V and 7 bases from J, the gap between germline ends came to 16 bases. The CDR3 extends over 14 amino acids. The V gene's germline CDR1 is SGHRS and CDR2 YFSETQ. The CDR3 coding sequence is TGCGCCAGCAGCTACGCCGGGACAAGTGTTGGCTACACCTTC. It is translated as CASSYAGTSVGYTF.

In its sample, this clonotype was seen many times. This rearrangement joins TRBV30 to TRBJ2-2; D gene unclear. V was trimmed by 2 bases and J by 3 bases, leaving 4 bases between them. There are 12 residues in the CDR3. Germline CDR1 is GTSNPN and CDR2 is SVGIG (reference sequence). The CDR3 reads CAWSMHTGELFF. The CDR3, as DNA: TGTGCCTGGAGTATGCACACCGGGGAGCTGTTTTTT.

This clonotype occurred many times. The chain couples TRBV2 to TRBJ2-7; weak D call: TRBD2 (5 bases). CDR1 and CDR2 from the germline V gene are SNHLY and FYNNEI. Trimming stripped 5 bases from V and 3 bases from J, with 20 bases between. The CDR3 loop spans 16 amino acids. The CDR3, as DNA: TGTGCCAGCAGTAAGACACTCACATACGAGGGCTACGAGCAGTACTTC. This sequence encodes CASSKTLTYEGYEQYF.

The chain links TRBV27 to TRBJ2-5; either TRBD1 or TRBD2 may supply D (6 bases each). V lost 7 bases, J lost 4 bases, and 16 bases lay in between. The CDR3 loop spans 14 amino acids. CDR1 and CDR2 from the germline V gene are MNHEY and SMNVEV (reference sequence). The CDR3 protein is CASTRGGIGETQYF. DNA of the CDR3: TGTGCCAGCACCAGAGGGGGGATAGGAGAGACCCAGTACTTC.

The chain links TRBV12-3 or TRBV12-4 to TRBJ2-3, with 7 bases fitting TRBD1. V lost 3 bases to trimming and J lost 8 bases; unmatched junction nucleotides: 11. This CDR3 is 15 amino acids long. CDR3 DNA: TGTGCCAGCAGTTTCGGGGACAGAAGCTCAGTTACGCAGTATTTT. Its protein is CASSFGDRSSVTQYF.

V usage is TRBV6-1 and J usage is TRBJ2-5, with TRBD1 matching 7 bases. Germline V CDR1 and CDR2: MNHNS, SASEGT. The J segment lost 5 bases and the V segment lost 7 bases, leaving 7 bases of the junction unmatched. This CDR3 comprises 13 residues. Here the CDR3 DNA reads TGTGCCAGCACCCATTCAGGGGGTGAGACCCAGTACTTC. Protein: CASTHSGGETQYF.

The CDR3 DNA reads as TGTGCCAGCAGTCTGTTCGCAACTAATGAAAAACTGTTTTTT. Protein product: CASSLFATNEKLFF. V is TRBV12-3 or TRBV12-4 and J is TRBJ1-4; D gene ambiguous. Trimming shortened V by 5 bases and J by 0 bases, and 7 bases separated the two germline ends. CDR3 length: 14 residues.

This clonotype has just a few counts. The chain links TRBV12-3 or TRBV12-4 to TRBJ1-2; D is possibly TRBD1 (5 bases). With 5 bases removed from V and 2 bases from J, the gap between germline ends came to 12 bases. The CDR3 loop spans 14 amino acids. The CDR3 loop is CASSSWGENYGYTF. The CDR3 DNA is TGTGCCAGCAGTAGCTGGGGGGAAAACTATGGCTACACCTTC.

This chain links TRBV6-5 with TRBJ2-2, with 10 bases fitting TRBD2. Germline loops: CDR1 MNHEY, CDR2 SVGAGI. Trimming at V came to 6 bases and at J to 4 bases, leaving 5 bases not matched to a gene. CDR3 size: 15 residues. The CDR3 DNA follows: TGTGCCAGCAGACGGACTAGCGGTGCCACCGGGGAGCTGTTTTTT. As protein: CASRRTSGATGELFF.

The rearrangement links TRBV10-3 to TRBJ2-7; D gene ambiguous. V lost 2 bases to trimming and J lost 3 bases, with 8 bases between them. This CDR3 region has 13 residues. Per germline, CDR1 ENHRY and CDR2 SYGVKD. The CDR3 DNA reads TGTGCCATCAGTGAGGCGGACGGCTACGAGCAGTACTTC. It translates to CAISEADGYEQYF.

The V call is TRBV29-1, the J call TRBJ2-5; D is perhaps TRBD1 (6 bases). The CDR3 has 11 amino acids. Germline CDR1 SQVTM, CDR2 ANQGSEA. Trimming cost V 6 bases and J 5 bases, with 10 bases left between them. CDR3 loop: CSVWTAETQYF. CDR3 sequence (DNA): TGCAGCGTGTGGACAGCGGAGACCCAGTACTTC.

This clonotype was picked up a small number of times. This chain uses TRBV10-3 with TRBJ2-5; 9 nucleotides line up with TRBD1. This CDR3 has 17 residues. V was clipped by 0 bases and J by 3 bases; unmatched bases: 8. Germline-derived CDR1 and CDR2 are ENHRY and SYGVKD. CDR3 nucleotide sequence: TGTGCCATCAGTGAGTCGGGCGGGACAGGGTTTGAAGAGACCCAGTACTTC. It translates to CAISESGGTGFEETQYF.

The gene calls are TRBV12-3 or TRBV12-4 and TRBJ2-6; 7 nucleotides match TRBD1. The V segment lost 6 bases and the J segment 2 bases; nucleotides outside the gene matches: 4. The CDR3 has 15 amino acids. As DNA, the CDR3 is TGTGCCAGCAGAACCGGGACAGCTGGGGCCAACGTCCTGACTTTC. Residues: CASRTGTAGANVLTF.

This clonotype occurred a few times. In DNA, the CDR3 is TGTGCCAGTAGTATGGGGGGGGACGGGAACACTGAAGCTTTCTTT. Translation gives CASSMGGDGNTEAFF. V gene TRBV19 combines with J gene TRBJ1-1; maybe TRBD1 (5 bases). Germline assignment: CDR1 LNHDA and CDR2 SQIVND (reference sequence). The CDR3 is made up of 15 amino acids. Trimming stripped 3 bases from V and 1 base from J, with 12 bases between.

The gene calls are TRBV20-1 and TRBJ1-1, with a weak D call TRBD1 (6 bases). CDR1 DFQATT and CDR2 SNEGSKA come from the germline V gene (reference sequence). V was trimmed by 3 bases and J by 7 bases, leaving 24 bases between them. The CDR3 length is 16 residues. The CDR3 reads CSARGSTGYRKNEAFF. CDR3 nucleotide sequence: TGCAGTGCTAGGGGGTCAACAGGGTACCGGAAGAATGAAGCTTTCTTT.

This clonotype was counted between two and nine times. The rearrangement uses TRBV5-6 and TRBJ2-5; D may be TRBD1 (5 bases). The germline V gene encodes CDR1 SGHDT and CDR2 YYEEEE. CDR3 size: 14 residues. Trimming pared 4 bases from V and 4 bases from J, leaving 14 bases between. The CDR3 DNA sequence: TGTGCCAGCAGCGGCCAGGGTTCGGGAGAGACCCAGTACTTC. It is translated as CASSGQGSGETQYF. The variable domain in full, completed from reference TRBV5-6 and TRBJ2-5, reads DAGVTQSPTHLIKTRGQQVTLRCSPKSGHDTVSWYQQALGQGPQFIFQYYEEEERQRGNFPDRFSGHQFPNYSSELNVNALLLGDSALYLCASSGQGSGETQYFGPGTRLLVL.

V and J are TRBV7-2 and TRBJ2-3; 10 bases fit TRBD2. The germline gives CDR1 SGHTA, CDR2 FQGNSA. CDR3 length: 16 amino acids. The ends lost 5 bases at V and 3 bases at J; junction bases unmatched: 8. CDR3 bases: TGTGCCAGCAGCCCTCGGGCTAGCGGGAGTACAGATACGCAGTATTTT. Its translation: CASSPRASGSTDTQYF.